The clone carrying this TCR beta chain has a count of ten or more. Its specificity is not known. Donation came from healthy Caucasian individuals in Russia who were aged about 6 to 95. The CDR3 loop spans 14 amino acids. Germline V CDR1 and CDR2: LNHNV, YYDKDF (reference sequence). V lost 0 bases and J lost 1, with 6 bases in between. This sample is drawn from a study of blood T cells in healthy people across ages. Whole-study context: In model experiments, template switching was able to capture about one barcoded beta molecule for every two T cells that were present.

A second PCR of about 6 to 12 cycles used a sample-barcoded 5' primer and a J-beta primer mix. Every cDNA molecule bore a tag from a template-switch adaptor containing 12 random nucleotides. TCRdb reprocessed the 5' RACE reads via MiXCR and lists one record per CDR3 protein. The sample contains about 1 million distinct CDR3 sequences, 40% to 45% of which appear only once. Study observations and caveats: Roughly linear declines in TCR beta diversity per million T cells occurred with age.

Sequenced material: blood. The chain uses TRBV15 and TRBJ2-5, with unresolved D. The TCR sequence derives from a woman aged 55-75 years in good health. In DNA form, the CDR3 reads TGTGCCACCAGCAGAGATTTAGGCCAAGAGACCCAGTACTTC. Encoded protein: CATSRDLGQETQYF. The full variable domain, in which reference TRBV15 and TRBJ2-5 provide the parts outside the CDR3, is DAMVIQNPRYQVTQFGKPVTLSCSQTLNHNVMYWYQQKSSQAPKLLFHYYDKDFNNEADTPDNFQSRRPNTSFCFLDIRSPGLGDTAMYLCATSRDLGQETQYFGPGTRLLVL.